A selection of T cell receptor beta chains follows, all from one sample in a study of blood T cell repertoires in COVID-19. Sequencing used immunoSEQ multiplex PCR; TCRdb keeps in-frame clones, though not all of them. The table includes under 200,000 clones, roughly four fifths detected once. Sequenced: peripheral blood. The receptor source for this set is a human donor with acute or convalescent COVID-19. The donor label of this sample is uncertain. The conserved cysteine and the conserved F or W are not part of the CDR3 here. D genes are given only for firm matches. Size is stated for part of the rows, as once, few or many counts, or as a class when the clone is expanded.

j_call clone_size v_call d_call cdr3_aa
TRBJ2-1 . TRBV7-2 TRBD2 ASQRDSGSTEQF
TRBJ2-5 once TRBV2 . ASTGDQETQY
TRBJ2-7 . TRBV19 TRBD1 ASSSGQGGYEQY
TRBJ2-2 . TRBV30 TRBD2 AWRGLAGVGELF
TRBJ1-1 . TRBV3-1/TRBV3-2 TRBD1 ASSPFRDRGRRSEAF
TRBJ2-5 . TRBV5-5 TRBD2 ASSLGTSRETQY
TRBJ1-4 . TRBV4-2 TRBD1 ASSQGYYPTGEGDEKLF
TRBJ2-7 once TRBV5-5 . ASSSDPTWGDYEQY
TRBJ2-5 . TRBV5-6 . ASSLPPGTQY
TRBJ2-7 . TRBV7-9 TRBD1 ASSRGQQLDGQY
TRBJ1-5 . TRBV9 . ASMGVAPGQHSNQPQH
TRBJ1-4 once TRBV6-5 . ASSSVPETNEKLF
TRBJ2-7 . TRBV5-1 . ASSLGAEQY
TRBJ2-2 . TRBV15 TRBD2 ATSILAGAPGELF
TRBJ2-7 . TRBV27 TRBD2 ASSNSGKNEQY
TRBJ1-6 once TRBV12-3/TRBV12-4 . ASRFSGSPLH
TRBJ2-2 . TRBV5-1 . ASSLSGAGELF
TRBJ1-2 . TRBV6-1 TRBD1 ASSELGQGYYGYT
TRBJ1-5 . TRBV28 . ASSPPTLGTDQPQH
TRBJ1-1 few TRBV30 . AWSGGARDTEAF
TRBJ2-2 . TRBV11-2 TRBD2 ASSSRGRGGPTGELF
TRBJ2-1 . TRBV15 TRBD2 ATSRSRRASGRDNEQF
TRBJ1-4 . TRBV2 . ASSESEKLF
TRBJ2-1 . TRBV7-9 . ASSLAALTGEQF
TRBJ1-3 . TRBV3-1/TRBV3-2 . ASSLGGGAGNTIY
TRBJ2-2 . TRBV2 TRBD1 ASIMDRRNTGELF
TRBJ1-1 once TRBV3-1/TRBV3-2 . ASSQDQQLNTEAF
TRBJ1-6 few TRBV6-5 TRBD1 ASSYGQGGNSPLH
TRBJ1-4 . TRBV19 TRBD1 ASSVRTGGNEKLF
TRBJ2-3 once TRBV23-1 TRBD2 ASSQSREAGGRDTQY
TRBJ1-6 . TRBV19 . ASSVPGGPGGSPLH
TRBJ1-6 once TRBV9 . ASSVYRDGSPLH
TRBJ1-5 . TRBV2 . ASRPGYSNQPQH
TRBJ1-1 . TRBV6-5 TRBD1 ASSYQGDAEAF
TRBJ1-5 once TRBV25-1 . ASSGEHGGFNQPQH
TRBJ1-5 . TRBV6-5 . ASSTTYSNQPQH
TRBJ1-2 . TRBV19 TRBD1 ASSIGTGSRGYGYT
TRBJ2-6 . TRBV6-4 . ASRGSGANVLT
TRBJ1-2 . TRBV5-1 TRBD1 ASSPGGGYGYT
TRBJ1-1 . TRBV19 . ASSRDQLSTEAF
TRBJ2-7 . TRBV12-3/TRBV12-4 TRBD2 ASSFPGGREQY
TRBJ1-4 once TRBV5-8 . ASSLQSRNEKLF
TRBJ1-4 . TRBV7-9 TRBD1 ASSTRQGPNEKLF
TRBJ1-3 . TRBV7-2 . ASEPGGGAGNTIY
TRBJ2-7 . TRBV5-4 . ASTRDGGSYEQY
TRBJ1-4 . TRBV5-1 TRBD1 ASSLGQGNEKLF
TRBJ1-1 . TRBV5-4 . ASSLERSTINTEAF
TRBJ1-2 few TRBV4-1 . ASSQGLTSNYGYT